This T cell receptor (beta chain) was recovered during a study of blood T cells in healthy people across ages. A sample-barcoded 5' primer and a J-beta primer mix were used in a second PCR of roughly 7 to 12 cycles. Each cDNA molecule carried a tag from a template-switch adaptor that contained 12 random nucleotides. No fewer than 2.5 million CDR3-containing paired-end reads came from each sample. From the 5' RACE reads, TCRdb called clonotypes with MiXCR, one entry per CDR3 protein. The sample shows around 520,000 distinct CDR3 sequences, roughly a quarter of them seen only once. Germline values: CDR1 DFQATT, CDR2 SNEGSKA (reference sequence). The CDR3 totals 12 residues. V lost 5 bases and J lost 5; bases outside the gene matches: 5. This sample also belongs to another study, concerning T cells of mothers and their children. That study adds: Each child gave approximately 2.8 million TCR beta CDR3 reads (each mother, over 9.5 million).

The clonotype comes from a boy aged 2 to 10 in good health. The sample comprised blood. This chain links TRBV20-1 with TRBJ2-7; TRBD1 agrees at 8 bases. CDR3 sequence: CSAGQGGHEQYF. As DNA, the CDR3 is TGCAGTGCTGGACAGGGTGGTCACGAGCAGTACTTC.